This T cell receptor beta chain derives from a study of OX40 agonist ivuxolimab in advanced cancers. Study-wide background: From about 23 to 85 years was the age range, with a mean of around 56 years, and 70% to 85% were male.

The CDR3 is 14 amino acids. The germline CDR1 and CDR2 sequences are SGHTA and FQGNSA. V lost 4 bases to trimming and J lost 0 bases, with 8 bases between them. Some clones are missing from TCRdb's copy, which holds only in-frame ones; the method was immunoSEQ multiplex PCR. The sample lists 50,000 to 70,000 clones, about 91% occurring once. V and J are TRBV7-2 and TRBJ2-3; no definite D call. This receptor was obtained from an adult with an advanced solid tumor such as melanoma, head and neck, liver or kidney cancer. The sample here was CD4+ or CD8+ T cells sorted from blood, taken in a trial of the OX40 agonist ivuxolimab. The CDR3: CASSSLSSTDTQYF. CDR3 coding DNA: TGTGCCAGCAGCTCCTTATCTAGCACAGATACGCAGTATTTT.